This paragraph reports one T cell receptor (beta chain). Its specificity is unknown. Full-length variable regions came from constant-region reverse primers plus semi-nested Nested Universal Primer A PCR. TCRdb analysed the 5' RACE reads with MiXCR anew, one entry per CDR3 protein. The sample consists of about 32,000 distinct CDR3 sequences, about 24% of them appearing once. General study findings and limits: The TCR gene usage of tumor memory CD4+ T cells clustered together with blood and lymph node memory CD4+ cells and with lymph node naive CD4+ cells.

The length of the CDR3 is 12 residues. The J segment lost 7 bases and the V segment lost 6 bases, leaving 4 bases of the junction unmatched. Looked up from germline, CDR1 is MNHNS and CDR2 is SASEGT. The TCR originated in a female donor with breast cancer. Sequencing was performed on memory CD4+ T cells sorted from blood. As to subset: memory CD4+ T cells, CD4+CD45RO+CD25-. V usage is TRBV6-1 and J usage is TRBJ2-7, with 9 bases matching TRBD1. This CDR3 reads CASRGQGGEQYF. CDR3 coding DNA: TGTGCCAGCAGGGGACAGGGTGGTGAGCAGTACTTC.